The entry that follows covers one T cell receptor beta chain sequence. CDR3 length equals 13 residues. The V gene lost 7 bases and the J gene lost 1 base, with 13 bases spanning the gap. Germline lookup yields CDR1 GTSNPN and CDR2 SVGIG (reference sequence). This sample is part of a study of blood T cell repertoires in COVID-19. Authors' analysis steps: The assay estimated nucleated cells by amplifying reference gene primers. TCRdb keeps only in-frame clones here, not all; method: immunoSEQ multiplex PCR. That table gives V, J and clone size, and the DNA gave D and trimming. The table has approximately 160,000 clones, roughly 80% seen once; the top ten hold approximately 8%.

Specimen: peripheral blood. The chain uses TRBV30 and TRBJ1-1; no definite D call. This receptor was obtained from a man between 60 and 75 years old with acute or convalescent COVID-19. The CDR3 DNA is TGTGCCTCCGATTATCGGGGGAACACTGAAGCTTTCTTT. This gives the protein CASDYRGNTEAFF.